This TCR beta chain was recorded in a study of T cell clonality in common variable immunodeficiency (dated by TCRdb to between 2014 and 2017). Notes on this clone: The antigen this receptor binds is unknown. Read data end 3 residues before the CDR3 end; the end is taken from the germline J gene.

The study at large found these results: TCRbeta clonality was higher in CVID subjects than in healthy controls (t-test p = 0.018), and the increase was most characteristic of about a third of subjects. Despite equal DNA input, controls averaged approximately 77,000 unique sequences per sample versus roughly 30,000 in CVID samples. Fewer deletions and N-nucleotide insertions were reportedly observed in CVID TCRbeta sequences, and highly modified clones with 13 or more V deletions were reportedly absent from CVID TCRbeta sequences. Healthy controls shared more TCRbeta clones with each other than CVID subjects shared among themselves (p < 0.0001). It was noted by the authors that sequencing of the repertoires of T cell subpopulations would be needed to clarify the cause of the increased clonality in CVID. Correlations between repertoire features and clinical complications were limited by patient heterogeneity within the CVID cohort.

As encoded in the germline V gene (reference sequence), CDR1 is DFQATT while CDR2 is SNEGSKA. Inclusive of the bounding cysteine and phenylalanine, the CDR3 is 15 residues long. The 36 bases shown cover part of the CDR3, and their frame starts at base 1. V loses 0 bases at its end and J loses 1 base; junction bases beyond the gene matches: 3. Standard criteria were used to diagnose CVID, namely serum IgG, IgA and/or IgM reduced below the normal range together with specific antibody deficiency. There were around 44 subjects in the CVID group (29 male and about 15 female), ranging in age from about 8 to 64 years, with a mean age of 40. Most CVID patients and most healthy controls were of Caucasian heritage. Replacement immunoglobulin therapy had been administered to all CVID subjects for at least one year at the time of study participation. When blood was collected, none of the CVID subjects were ill or on immunomodulatory or immunosuppressive medication. From each donor, about 4.5 to 8.5 ml of heparinized peripheral whole blood was collected. Genomic DNA from adults with common variable immune deficiency (CVID) and from healthy adult controls was the source for sequencing TCRbeta CDR3 repertoires. Diluted blood was subjected to density centrifugation over Hypaque 1077 or Ficoll-Paque for isolation of peripheral blood mononuclear cells. Genomic DNA was extracted from unsorted mononuclear cells by Qiagen column purification or by a centrifugation-based method.

For sequencing, equivalent amounts of genomic DNA were input from CVID and control samples. For every sample, a 60 bp segment covering the rearranged TCRbeta CDR3 region was amplified and then sequenced. TCRbeta amplification used the immunoSEQ assay, a bias-corrected multiplex PCR with high-throughput sequencing. In the paper's pipeline: Every unique nucleotide sequence counted as a clone and was annotated with V, D and J genes, copy number and frequency. Sequences were labeled productive if in frame, and non-productive if out of frame or containing stop codons. As previously described, clonality was computed from Shannon's entropy. The predicted amino acid sequences of productive clones were used to derive the mean CDR3 Kyte-Doolittle hydropathy. Scaled V gene usage was hierarchically clustered using Manhattan distance and complete linkage with the R hclust function. To assess clone sharing by CDR3 amino acid sequence, 12 repertoires per group were resampled over 100 rounds. The repertoires were searched for approximately 72 published EBV-specific TCRbeta sequences and almost 250 published CMV-specific TCRbeta sequences. A couple of CVID samples that yielded fewer than 10,000 sequences were excluded from the analysis, so around 40 CVID repertoires were retained. The clones in this table, taken by TCRdb from immuneACCESS, are in-frame only. Not every clone is retained; where verified, under half of the shortfall comes from an unresolved V gene, and the cause of the rest is unknown. V and J calls and clone size are given by that table; D and trimming were obtained from the DNA. Per the sample table, the count is fewer than 20,000 clones. The ten largest make up 4.9% of the sample.

The chain links TRBV20-1 with TRBJ2-1, with 7 bases aligning to TRBD2. The clonotype comes from a human donor with common variable immunodeficiency. The sequencing input was peripheral blood mononuclear cells. The CDR3 corresponds to CSARDVGGSYNEQFF. The CDR3 DNA, read in part, is TGCAGTGCTAGAGATGTGGGGGGGTCCTACAATGAG.